These 15 T cell receptor beta chains were all obtained from the same sample, sequenced in a study of blood T cell repertoires in COVID-19. The table came from immunoSEQ multiplex PCR; TCRdb's copy has only in-frame clones and leaves some out. The sample yields around 310,000 clones, under 90% seen once. What was sequenced was PBMCs or T cells enriched from blood (not recorded which). These receptors originate from a woman in her 30s who had recovered from COVID-19.

The rearrangement links TRBV21-1 to TRBJ2-7; TRBD2, the table's D call, lacks a check against the DNA. TRBV21-1 is a pseudogene segment. The CDR3 consists of 15 residues. CDR3 region: CASSKALAGGYEQYF. The CDR3 DNA is TGTGCCAGCAGCAAAGCCCTAGCGGGGGGCTACGAGCAGTACTTC.

The chain couples TRBV7-2 to TRBJ1-3, with a possible D match to TRBD1 (6 bases). Germline V CDR1 and CDR2: SGHTA, FQGNSA. The length of the CDR3 is 15 residues. V was clipped by 3 bases and J by 4 bases, with 13 bases between them. The DNA for the CDR3 is TGTGCCAGCAGCTTGTTGGGGGCCCCGGGAAACACCATATATTTT. Its translation: CASSLLGAPGNTIYF. The full variable domain, with the rest looked up from reference TRBV7-2 and TRBJ1-3, is GAGVSQSPSNKVTEKGKDVELRCDPISGHTALYWYRQSLGQGLEFLIYFQGNSAPDKSGLPSDRFSAERTGGSVSTLTIQRTQQEDSAVYLCASSLLGAPGNTIYFGEGSWLTVV.

The chain joins TRBV7-9 to TRBJ2-3, with D maybe TRBD2 (5 bases). The ends were cut back, 5 bases at V and 1 base at J, with 10 bases in the middle. CDR3 length: 14 residues. Per the germline V gene, CDR1 is SEHNR and CDR2 is FQNEAQ (reference sequence). CDR3 sequence: CASSRAGGTDTQYF. The CDR3 region has the DNA TGTGCCAGCAGCCGGGCCGGGGGCACAGATACGCAGTATTTT.

The rearrangement links TRBV24-1 to TRBJ2-3, with a tentative D call TRBD1 (5 bases). The V gene lost 5 bases and the J gene lost 2 bases, with 13 bases spanning the gap. Germline V gives CDR1 KGHDR, CDR2 SFDVKD. The CDR3 runs to 15 residues. As DNA, the CDR3 is TGTGCCACCAGTGTGGCCAGGGAAGCCACAGATACGCAGTATTTT. Its translation is CATSVAREATDTQYF.

The chain joins TRBV15 to TRBJ1-6; 8 bases are a match to TRBD1. This CDR3 comprises 15 residues. CDR1 and CDR2 from the germline V gene are LNHNV and YYDKDF (reference sequence). Unmatched junction bases numbered 7, after V lost 8 bases and J lost 4 bases. As DNA, the CDR3 is TGTGCCACCCGCAACACAGGGGGATATAATTCACCCCTCCACTTT. This codes for CATRNTGGYNSPLHF.

V and J are TRBV19 and TRBJ1-1; 8 bases are shared with TRBD1. Unmatched junction bases numbered 5, after V lost 7 bases and J lost 4 bases. CDR3 size: 13 residues. From germline, CDR1 is LNHDA and CDR2 SQIVND (reference sequence). Written as DNA, the CDR3 is TGTGCCAGTAATCAGGGGGCCCCCACTGAAGCTTTCTTT. This encodes CASNQGAPTEAFF.

The chain carries TRBV19 and TRBJ2-1; 7 bases line up with TRBD2. The CDR3 consists of 15 residues. CDR1 and CDR2 from the germline V gene are LNHDA and SQIVND (reference sequence). The V gene end was trimmed by 3 bases and the J gene end by 5 bases; junction bases not matched to a gene: 7. The CDR3 coding sequence is TGTGCCAGTAGTATTTTGGCTAGCGGACACAATGAGCAGTTCTTC. Its protein is CASSILASGHNEQFF.

For this clone: Relative to the germline gene, one junction end is altered; a read error may explain this. The CDR3 region has the DNA TGTGCCAGCAGCCAAGAAGTCCAGGGGCTTGTAAAGGTCTTC. This sequence encodes CASSQEVQGLVKVF. The V gene is TRBV3-1 (or the pseudogene TRBV3-2), the J gene TRBJ2-1; D perhaps matches TRBD1 (6 bases). The CDR3 totals 14 residues. The germline V gene has CDR1 LGHDT and CDR2 YNNKEL (reference sequence).

The genes are TRBV9 and TRBJ2-7; tentative D call: TRBD1 (5 bases). In germline, CDR1 is SGDLS, CDR2 YYNGEE. Trimming left V 1 base short and J 7 bases short, with 24 bases between. The CDR3 consists of 17 residues. For the CDR3, the DNA is TGTGCCAGCAGCGTAAGTCCTCAGGGTTCTATCTCGTTGGAGCAGTACTTC. Translating it yields CASSVSPQGSISLEQYF.

J is TRBJ1-1 and V is TRBV15; D gene ambiguous. Germline values: CDR1 LNHNV, CDR2 YYDKDF (reference sequence). The CDR3 length is 18 residues. The V gene lost 3 bases and the J gene lost 0 bases, with 20 bases spanning the gap. CDR3 sequence (DNA): TGTGCCACCAGCAGTCTCCGAGGGCAGGAAATCATGAACACTGAAGCTTTCTTT. Translation gives CATSSLRGQEIMNTEAFF.

The gene calls are TRBV11-2 and TRBJ1-1, with 8 bases identical to TRBD1. The CDR3 covers 16 residues. After removal of 3 bases from V and 1 base from J, the junction contained 7 bases not matched to a gene. The germline CDR1 and CDR2 sequences are SGHAT and FQNNGV. The CDR3 sequence: CASSFRITGGNTEAFF. The CDR3 coding sequence is TGTGCCAGCAGCTTTCGGATAACAGGGGGGAACACTGAAGCTTTCTTT.

V is TRBV9 and J is TRBJ2-3; a possible D gene is TRBD2 (6 bases). Per germline, CDR1 SGDLS and CDR2 YYNGEE. The CDR3 sequence is 17 residues long. V gave up 0 bases and J gave up 6 bases, with 20 bases separating them. The CDR3 DNA follows: TGTGCCAGCAGCGTAGTCCCCATGGCGGGGCCCGGGGATACGCAGTATTTT. This codes for CASSVVPMAGPGDTQYF. Full variable domain (remainder filled in from reference TRBV9 and TRBJ2-3): DSGVTQTPKHLITATGQRVTLRCSPRSGDLSVYWYQQSLDQGLQFLIQYYNGEERAKGNILERFSAQQFPDLHSELNLSSLELGDSALYFCASSVVPMAGPGDTQYFGPGTRLTVL.

This chain joins TRBV20-1 and TRBJ1-1; a possible D gene is TRBD1 (5 bases). V lost 7 bases and J lost 6, with 12 bases in between. Per germline, CDR1 DFQATT and CDR2 SNEGSKA (reference sequence). The CDR3 totals 11 residues. CDR3 bases: TGCAGTGGGCAGGGATTCGCTGAAGCTTTCTTT. Its protein is CSGQGFAEAFF.

The V and J genes are TRBV9 and TRBJ2-1; D gene ambiguous. V was trimmed by 0 bases and J by 0 bases, leaving 13 bases between them. Looked up from germline, CDR1 is SGDLS and CDR2 is YYNGEE. This CDR3 is built from 17 residues. CDR3 amino acids: CASSVGYSWSSYNEQFF. CDR3 sequence (DNA): TGTGCCAGCAGCGTAGGGTATTCCTGGAGCTCCTACAATGAGCAGTTCTTC. Full variable domain (missing parts from reference TRBV9 and TRBJ2-1): DSGVTQTPKHLITATGQRVTLRCSPRSGDLSVYWYQQSLDQGLQFLIQYYNGEERAKGNILERFSAQQFPDLHSELNLSSLELGDSALYFCASSVGYSWSSYNEQFFGPGTRLTVL.

This clone was observed once. The chain links TRBV6-2 or TRBV6-3 to TRBJ1-5; D possibly corresponds to TRBD1 (5 bases). The CDR3 totals 15 residues. CDR1 MNHEY and CDR2 SVGEGT come from the germline V gene. Trimming took 5 bases from V and 8 from J, leaving 19 bases between them. The CDR3 sequence is CASSNPRGGIKPQHF. The CDR3, as DNA: TGTGCCAGCAGTAACCCCCGGGGGGGGATCAAGCCCCAGCATTTT.